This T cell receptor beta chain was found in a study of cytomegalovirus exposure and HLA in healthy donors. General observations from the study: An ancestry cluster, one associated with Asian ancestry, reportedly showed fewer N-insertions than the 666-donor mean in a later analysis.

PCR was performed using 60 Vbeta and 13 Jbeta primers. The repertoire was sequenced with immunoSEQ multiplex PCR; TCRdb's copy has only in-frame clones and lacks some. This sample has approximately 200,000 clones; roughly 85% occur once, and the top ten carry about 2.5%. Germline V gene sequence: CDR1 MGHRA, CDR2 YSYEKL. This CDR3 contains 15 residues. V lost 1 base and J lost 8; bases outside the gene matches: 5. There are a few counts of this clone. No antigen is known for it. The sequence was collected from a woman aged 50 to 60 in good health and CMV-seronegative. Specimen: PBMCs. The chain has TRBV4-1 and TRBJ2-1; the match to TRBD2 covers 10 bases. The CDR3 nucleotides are TGCGCCAGCAGCCAAGGCCTAGCGGGAGATCATGAGCAGTTCTTC. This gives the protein CASSQGLAGDHEQFF.